This TCR beta chain was retrieved from a study of cytomegalovirus exposure and HLA in healthy donors. Concerning this clone itself: As yet, its antigen is unknown.

Germline V lookup: CDR1 GTSNPN, CDR2 SVGIG (reference sequence). The CDR3 spans 15 residues. V lost 4 bases to trimming and J lost 2 bases, with 16 bases between them. Primers included in the PCR were 60 Vbeta and 13 Jbeta primers. The table came from immunoSEQ multiplex PCR; TCRdb's copy has only in-frame clones and leaves some out. The repertoire holds some 120,000 clones, around 81% seen once, with 1.2% in the top ten. Study observations and caveats: Most TCR beta V segments were productive about 87% or about 30% of the time in an earlier analysis. The Asian-associated ancestry cluster reportedly had fewer N-insertions than the approximately 700-donor mean in a later analysis.

Though nominally healthy at sampling, donors likely had unrecorded immune exposures. The sample consisted of PBMCs. The sequence came from a female donor in good health and CMV-seronegative. The chain uses TRBV30 and TRBJ2-3; maybe TRBD2 (5 bases). The CDR3 region is CAWTRWTDSTDTQYF. Here the CDR3 DNA reads TGTGCCTGGACCCGATGGACGGACTCCACAGATACGCAGTATTTT.